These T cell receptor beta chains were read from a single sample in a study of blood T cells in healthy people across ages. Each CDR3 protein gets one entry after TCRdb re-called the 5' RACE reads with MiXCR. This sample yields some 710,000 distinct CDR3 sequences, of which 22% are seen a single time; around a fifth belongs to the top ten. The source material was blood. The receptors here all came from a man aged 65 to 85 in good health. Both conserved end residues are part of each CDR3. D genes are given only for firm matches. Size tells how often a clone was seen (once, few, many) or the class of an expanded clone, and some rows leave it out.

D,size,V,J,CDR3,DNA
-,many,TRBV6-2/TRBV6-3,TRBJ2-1,CASSYTRIANEQFF,TGTGCCAGCAGTTACACTAGGATAGCGAATGAGCAGTTCTTC
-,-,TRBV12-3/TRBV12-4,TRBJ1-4,CASSRGGWEKLFF,TGTGCCAGCAGTAGAGGGGGATGGGAAAAACTGTTTTTT
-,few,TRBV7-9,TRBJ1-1,CASSKTQGITEAFF,TGTGCCAGCAGTAAAACACAGGGTATCACTGAAGCTTTCTTT
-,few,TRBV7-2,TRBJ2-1,CASSLVGLGYNEQFF,TGTGCCAGCAGCTTAGTAGGTTTGGGTTACAATGAGCAGTTCTTC
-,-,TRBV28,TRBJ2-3,CASSFAGFTTDTQYF,TGTGCCAGCAGTTTCGCCGGTTTCACCACAGATACGCAGTATTTT
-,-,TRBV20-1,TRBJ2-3,CSVALMGAWDTQYF,TGCAGTGTTGCCCTCATGGGGGCGTGGGATACGCAGTATTTT
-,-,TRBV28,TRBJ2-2,CASSFWGELFF,TGTGCCAGCAGTTTTTGGGGGGAGCTGTTTTTT
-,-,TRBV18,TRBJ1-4,CASSQIDIHATNEKLFF,TGTGCCAGCTCACAAATCGACATCCATGCAACTAATGAAAAACTGTTTTTT
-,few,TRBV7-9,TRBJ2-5,CASSLQGGGYRETQYF,TGTGCCAGCAGCTTACAAGGGGGGGGATATCGTGAGACCCAGTACTTC
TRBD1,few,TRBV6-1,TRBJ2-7,CASRPGQGWIYEQYF,TGTGCCAGCAGGCCGGGACAGGGATGGATCTACGAGCAGTACTTC
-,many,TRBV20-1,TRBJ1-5,CSALRRSGQPQHF,TGCAGTGCTCTTCGCAGGTCAGGACAGCCCCAGCATTTT
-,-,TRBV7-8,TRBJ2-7,CASSLFDETYEQYF,TGTGCCAGCAGCTTATTTGACGAAACCTACGAGCAGTACTTC
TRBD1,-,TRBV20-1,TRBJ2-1,CSAKRQGHEQFF,TGCAGTGCTAAAAGACAGGGTCATGAGCAGTTCTTC
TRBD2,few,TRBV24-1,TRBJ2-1,CATSDKTQREEEQFF,TGTGCCACCAGTGACAAAACTCAGCGGGAGGAGGAGCAGTTCTTC
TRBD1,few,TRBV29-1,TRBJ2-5,CSGRTGDQETQYF,TGCAGCGGGCGGACAGGGGATCAAGAGACCCAGTACTTC
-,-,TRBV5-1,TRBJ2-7,CASNEMGTARPYEQYF,TGCGCCAGCAACGAAATGGGGACCGCCAGACCCTACGAGCAGTACTTC
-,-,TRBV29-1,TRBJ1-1,CSVVALVGPRNTEAFF,TGCAGCGTTGTCGCCCTCGTCGGACCAAGGAACACTGAAGCTTTCTTT
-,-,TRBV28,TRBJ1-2,CASSHTSYTF,TGTGCCAGCAGTCATACTAGCTACACCTTC
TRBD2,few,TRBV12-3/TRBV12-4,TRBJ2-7,CASSPALLAGVRYEQYF,TGTGCCAGCAGTCCTGCCTTACTAGCGGGGGTTCGGTACGAGCAGTACTTC
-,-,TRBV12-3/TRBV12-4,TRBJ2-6,CASSLLLSGANVLTF,TGTGCCAGCAGTTTACTCCTCTCTGGGGCCAACGTCCTGACTTTC
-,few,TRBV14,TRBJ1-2,CASSQDFGKSNYGYTF,TGTGCCAGCAGCCAAGATTTTGGGAAATCGAACTATGGCTACACCTTC
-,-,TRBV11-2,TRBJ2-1,CASSLDRGTSNEQFF,TGTGCCAGCAGCTTAGATCGGGGGACAAGCAATGAGCAGTTCTTC
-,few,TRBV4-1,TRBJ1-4,CASSQGDPWDTTNEKLFF,TGCGCCAGCAGCCAAGGGGACCCCTGGGACACAACTAATGAAAAACTGTTTTTT
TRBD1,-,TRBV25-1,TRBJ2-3,CASSEYWGQGTYTDTQYF,TGTGCCAGCAGTGAATATTGGGGACAGGGGACCTACACAGATACGCAGTATTTT
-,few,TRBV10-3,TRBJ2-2,CATNDWSTGELFF,TGTGCCACCAACGACTGGAGCACCGGGGAGCTGTTTTTT
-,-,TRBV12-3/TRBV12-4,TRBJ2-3,CASRKGGTDAEYF,TGTGCCAGCCGGAAGGGGGGCACAGATGCGGAGTATTTT
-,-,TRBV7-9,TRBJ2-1,CASSLGQGKQFF,TGTGCCAGCAGCCTCGGGCAGGGAAAACAGTTCTTC
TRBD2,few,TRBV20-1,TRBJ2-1,CSARPRLAEFYNEQFF,TGCAGTGCTAGGCCCCGACTAGCAGAATTCTACAATGAGCAGTTCTTC
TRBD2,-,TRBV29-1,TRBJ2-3,CSSGVSSGGVTDTQYF,TGCAGCTCCGGCGTTAGTAGCGGGGGAGTGACAGATACGCAGTATTTT
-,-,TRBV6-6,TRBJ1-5,CASSYGPGTSNQPQHF,TGTGCCAGCAGTTACGGGCCAGGGACTAGCAATCAGCCCCAGCATTTT
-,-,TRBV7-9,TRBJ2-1,CAGSLRINEQFF,TGTGCCGGCAGCTTAAGGATCAATGAGCAGTTCTTC
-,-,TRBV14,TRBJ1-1,CASSQVRMYNTEAFF,TGTGCCAGCAGCCAAGTCAGAATGTATAACACTGAAGCTTTCTTT
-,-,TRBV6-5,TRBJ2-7,CASSYRGGGEQYF,TGTGCCAGCAGTTACAGGGGAGGGGGCGAGCAGTACTTC
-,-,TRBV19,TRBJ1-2,CASSLIRDAYGYTF,TGTGCCAGTAGTCTTATCCGGGACGCCTATGGCTACACCTTC
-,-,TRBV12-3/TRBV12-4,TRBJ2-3,CASSSRQGIGRTDTQYF,TGTGCCAGCAGTTCACGTCAGGGGATAGGAAGGACAGATACGCAGTATTTT
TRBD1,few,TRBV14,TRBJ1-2,CASSQLDRGASGYTF,TGTGCCAGCAGCCAACTCGACAGGGGAGCGAGTGGCTACACCTTC
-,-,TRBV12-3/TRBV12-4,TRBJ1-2,CASSFGGSPDGYTF,TGTGCCAGCAGTTTCGGGGGCAGTCCGGATGGCTACACCTTC
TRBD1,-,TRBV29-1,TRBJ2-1,CSAGQGARNEQFF,TGCAGCGCGGGACAGGGGGCCAGGAATGAGCAGTTCTTC
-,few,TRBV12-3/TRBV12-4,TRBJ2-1,CASSPLLGTYNEQFF,TGTGCCAGCAGTCCCCTTCTGGGGACTTACAATGAGCAGTTCTTC
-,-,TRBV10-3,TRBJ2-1,CAISEGLRRFPNEQFF,TGTGCCATCAGTGAGGGCCTCAGACGGTTCCCCAATGAGCAGTTCTTC
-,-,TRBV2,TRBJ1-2,CASSEWGPGARDGYTF,TGTGCCAGCAGTGAATGGGGTCCGGGCGCGAGAGATGGCTACACCTTC
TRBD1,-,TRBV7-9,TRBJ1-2,CASSRTGQVLAIYGYTF,TGTGCCAGCAGCAGAACCGGACAGGTTTTGGCCATCTATGGCTACACCTTC
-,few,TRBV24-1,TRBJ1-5,CATGRDGNQPQHF,TGTGCCACCGGCCGGGACGGCAATCAGCCCCAGCATTTT
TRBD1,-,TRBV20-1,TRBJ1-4,CSAGGGQANEKLFF,TGCAGTGCTGGTGGGGGACAGGCCAATGAAAAACTGTTTTTT
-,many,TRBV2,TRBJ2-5,CASRWTGQETQYF,TGTGCCAGCAGATGGACGGGGCAAGAGACCCAGTACTTC
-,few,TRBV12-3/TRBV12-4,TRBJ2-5,CASSSGPEETQYF,TGTGCCAGCAGTTCCGGGCCAGAAGAGACCCAGTACTTC
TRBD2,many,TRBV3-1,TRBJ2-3,CASSQGGRADTQYF,TGTGCCAGCAGCCAAGGCGGGAGGGCAGATACGCAGTATTTT
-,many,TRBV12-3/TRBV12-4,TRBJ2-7,CASRTSYEQYF,TGTGCCAGCAGGACCAGCTACGAGCAGTACTTC